This T cell receptor beta chain was recovered during a study of T cell responses to AZD1222 COVID-19 vaccine. There are 13 residues in the CDR3. The V and J ends lost 8 bases and 3 bases respectively, with 12 bases between them. In germline, CDR1 is LGHDT, CDR2 YNNKEL (reference sequence). The repertoire was sequenced with immunoSEQ multiplex PCR; TCRdb's copy has only in-frame clones and lacks some. The sample consists of some 160,000 clones, around 88% of them appearing once. This receptor was taken from an adult who received the AZD1222 COVID-19 vaccine. The material sequenced was peripheral blood, taken 28 days after the second AZD1222 dose. The chain is built from TRBV3-1 (or the pseudogene TRBV3-2) and TRBJ2-3, with D perhaps TRBD2 (6 bases). This CDR3 reads CASEQEGTDTQYF. CDR3 nucleotides: TGTGCCAGCGAACAGGAGGGGACAGATACGCAGTATTTT.